This is a list of T cell receptor beta chains from one sample in a study of T-cell memory formation after mild COVID-19. TCRdb passed the 5' RACE reads through MiXCR, listing each CDR3 protein once. The profile shows hundreds of thousands of distinct CDR3 sequences, approximately 15% of them singletons. The sequenced sample consisted of PBMCs or a T cell subset sorted from them (not recorded which). The origin of the receptors is an adult woman who had mild COVID-19 (a few samples of this study predate the infection). Cell type and time point are not known. CDR3s include the opening cysteine and the closing phenylalanine or tryptophan.

j_call v_call cdr3_aa
TRBJ2-1 TRBV7-8 CASSSTLGYNEQFF
TRBJ1-1 TRBV6-5 CASISGSRGAEAFF
TRBJ2-7 TRBV20-1 CSGTMTWGTYEQYF
TRBJ2-7 TRBV7-2 CASRRGGPSSYEQYF
TRBJ1-6 TRBV27 CASRSDRVRSPLHF
TRBJ2-3 TRBV20-1 CSANGGDDSTDTQYF
TRBJ2-7 TRBV4-2 CASSQNSGASYEQYF
TRBJ1-1 TRBV30 CAWSPGGMFTEAFF
TRBJ1-2 TRBV12-3/TRBV12-4 CASSLSTGARGGYTF
TRBJ1-1 TRBV10-3 CAISESDKTQAFF
TRBJ1-2 TRBV5-1 CASNPGTAEYGYTF
TRBJ2-3 TRBV12-3/TRBV12-4 CASSFSVEDTQYF
TRBJ2-7 TRBV6-6 CASSYTWDRRDEQYF
TRBJ2-7 TRBV18 CASSPRDRTGEQYF
TRBJ2-3 TRBV12-3/TRBV12-4 CASRADRGRTDTQYF
TRBJ2-5 TRBV7-8 CASSRNNGGSQETQYF
TRBJ2-1 TRBV5-8 CASSLWGMTGYNEQFF
TRBJ2-7 TRBV12-3/TRBV12-4 CASSLTAGGSYEQYF
TRBJ2-1 TRBV9 CASSARQGGIDEQFF
TRBJ1-1 TRBV5-6 CASSRDNYNTEAFF
TRBJ1-3 TRBV4-1 CASSQADRGQANTIYF
TRBJ2-5 TRBV29-1 CSVGAVEAQYF
TRBJ2-6 TRBV7-3 CASSPAPGQGYSGANVLTF
TRBJ1-2 TRBV30 CAWSRRDRFFSYGYTF
TRBJ2-3 TRBV6-5 CASRYTDTQYF
TRBJ1-4 TRBV20-1 CSARDARAADEKLFF
TRBJ1-2 TRBV7-2 CASTPPAGVYGYTF
TRBJ1-1 TRBV19 CASSPPGTGAEAFF
TRBJ2-1 TRBV12-3/TRBV12-4 CASRGTGGIEQFF
TRBJ2-1 TRBV12-3/TRBV12-4 CATKRGHNEQFF
TRBJ2-3 TRBV7-2 CASSPFPGGGRITDTQYF
TRBJ2-2 TRBV4-1 CASSARREELFF
TRBJ2-5 TRBV5-1 CASRSAQLQETQYF
TRBJ2-1 TRBV7-3 CASTLGQGTYNEQFF
TRBJ2-2 TRBV5-1 CASSFGASWNTGELFF
TRBJ2-1 TRBV20-1 CSARASLGSGGNNEQFF
TRBJ2-7 TRBV20-1 CSAGLGLSSYEQYF
TRBJ2-4 TRBV14 CASSPLEGGKSTPQYF
TRBJ1-2 TRBV5-1 CASSPTGNGYTF
TRBJ2-5 TRBV6-1 CASSEKPRETQYF
TRBJ2-3 TRBV12-3/TRBV12-4 CASSQAQIPSTDTQYF
TRBJ2-3 TRBV7-9 CASSFFAGDTDTQYF